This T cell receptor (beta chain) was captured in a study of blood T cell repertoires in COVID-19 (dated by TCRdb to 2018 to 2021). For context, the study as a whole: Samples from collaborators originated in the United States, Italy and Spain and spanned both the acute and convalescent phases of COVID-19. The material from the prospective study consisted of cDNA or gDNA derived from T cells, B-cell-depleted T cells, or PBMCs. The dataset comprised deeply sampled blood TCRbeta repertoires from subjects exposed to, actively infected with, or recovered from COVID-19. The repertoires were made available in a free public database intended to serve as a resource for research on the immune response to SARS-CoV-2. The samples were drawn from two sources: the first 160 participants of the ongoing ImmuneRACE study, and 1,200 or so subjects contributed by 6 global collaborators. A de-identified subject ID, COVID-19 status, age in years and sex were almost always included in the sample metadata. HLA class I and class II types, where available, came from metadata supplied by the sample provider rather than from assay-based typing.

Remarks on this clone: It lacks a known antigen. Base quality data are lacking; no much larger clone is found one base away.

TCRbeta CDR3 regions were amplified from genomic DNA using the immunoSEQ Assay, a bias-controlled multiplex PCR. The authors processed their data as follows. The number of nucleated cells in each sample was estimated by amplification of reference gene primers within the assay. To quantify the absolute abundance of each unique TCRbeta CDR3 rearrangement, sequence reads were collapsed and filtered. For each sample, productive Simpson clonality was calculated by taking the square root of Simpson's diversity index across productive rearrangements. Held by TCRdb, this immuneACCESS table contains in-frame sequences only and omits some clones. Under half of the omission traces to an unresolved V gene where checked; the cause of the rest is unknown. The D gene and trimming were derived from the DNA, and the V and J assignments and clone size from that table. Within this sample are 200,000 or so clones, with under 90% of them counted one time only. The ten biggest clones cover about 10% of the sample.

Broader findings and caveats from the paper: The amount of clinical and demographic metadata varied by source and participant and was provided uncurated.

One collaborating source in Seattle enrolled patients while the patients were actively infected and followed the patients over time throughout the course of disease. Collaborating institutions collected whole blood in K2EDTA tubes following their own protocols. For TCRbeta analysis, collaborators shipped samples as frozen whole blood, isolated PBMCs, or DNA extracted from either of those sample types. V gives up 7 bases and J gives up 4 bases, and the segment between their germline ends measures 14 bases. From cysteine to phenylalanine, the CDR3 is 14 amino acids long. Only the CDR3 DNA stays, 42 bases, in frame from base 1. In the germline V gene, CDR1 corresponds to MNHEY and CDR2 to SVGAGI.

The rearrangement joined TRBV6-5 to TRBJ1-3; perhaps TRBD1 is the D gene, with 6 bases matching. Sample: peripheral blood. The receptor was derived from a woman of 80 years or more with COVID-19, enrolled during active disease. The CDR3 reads CASTGGGLGNTIYF. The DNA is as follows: TGTGCCAGCACTGGGGGGGGGCTAGGAAACACCATATATTTT.